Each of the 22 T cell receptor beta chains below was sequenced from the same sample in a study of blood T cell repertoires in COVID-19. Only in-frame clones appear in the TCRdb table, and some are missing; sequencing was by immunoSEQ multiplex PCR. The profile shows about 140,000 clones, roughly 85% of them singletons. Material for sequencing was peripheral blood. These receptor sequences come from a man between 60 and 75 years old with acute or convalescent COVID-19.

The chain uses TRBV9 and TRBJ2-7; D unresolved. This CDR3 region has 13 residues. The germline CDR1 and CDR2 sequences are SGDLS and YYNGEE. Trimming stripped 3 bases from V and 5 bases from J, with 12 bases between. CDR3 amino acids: CASSAFDFDEQYF. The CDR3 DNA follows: TGTGCCAGCAGCGCCTTCGACTTCGACGAGCAGTACTTC.

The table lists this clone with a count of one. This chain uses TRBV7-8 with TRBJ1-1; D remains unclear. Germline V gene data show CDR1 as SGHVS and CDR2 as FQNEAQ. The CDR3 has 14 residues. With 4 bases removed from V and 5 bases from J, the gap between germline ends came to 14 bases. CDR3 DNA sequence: TGTGCCAGCAGCTACTTAGGGAGAGGAACTGAAGCTTTCTTT. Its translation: CASSYLGRGTEAFF.

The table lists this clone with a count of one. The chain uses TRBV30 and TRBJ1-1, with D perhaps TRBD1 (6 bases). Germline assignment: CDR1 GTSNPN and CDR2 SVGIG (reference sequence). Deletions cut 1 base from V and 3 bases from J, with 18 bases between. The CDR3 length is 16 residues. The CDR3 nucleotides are TGTGCCTGGAGTGCCCTGCCGGCCAGGGGCCACACTGAAGCTTTCTTT. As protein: CAWSALPARGHTEAFF.

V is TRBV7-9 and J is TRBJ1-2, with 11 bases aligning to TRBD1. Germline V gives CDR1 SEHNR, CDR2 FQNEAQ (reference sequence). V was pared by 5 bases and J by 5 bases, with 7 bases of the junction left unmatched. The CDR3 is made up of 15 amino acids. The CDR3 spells CASSPPGTGGYGYTF. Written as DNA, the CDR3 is TGTGCCAGCAGCCCCCCCGGGACAGGGGGTTATGGCTACACCTTC.

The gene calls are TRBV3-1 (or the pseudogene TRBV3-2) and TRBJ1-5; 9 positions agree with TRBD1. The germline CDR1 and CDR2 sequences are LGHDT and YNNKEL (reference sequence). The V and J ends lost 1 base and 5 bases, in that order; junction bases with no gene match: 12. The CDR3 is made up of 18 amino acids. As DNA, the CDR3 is TGTGCCAGCAGCCAAGCTAGTTGGAGGGGACAGGGCGATCAGCCCCAGCATTTT. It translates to CASSQASWRGQGDQPQHF.

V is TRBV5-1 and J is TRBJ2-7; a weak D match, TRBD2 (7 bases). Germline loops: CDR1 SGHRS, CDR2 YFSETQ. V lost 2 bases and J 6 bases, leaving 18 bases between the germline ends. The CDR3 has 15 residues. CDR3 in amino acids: CASSFEGRDTGEQYF. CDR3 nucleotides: TGCGCCAGCAGCTTTGAAGGGAGGGACACGGGCGAGCAGTACTTC.

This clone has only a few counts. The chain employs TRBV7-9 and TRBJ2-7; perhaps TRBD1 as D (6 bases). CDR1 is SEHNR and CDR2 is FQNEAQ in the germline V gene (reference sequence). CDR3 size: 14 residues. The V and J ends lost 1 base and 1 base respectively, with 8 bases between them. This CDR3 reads CASSLGDISYEQYF. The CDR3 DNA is TGTGCCAGCAGCTTAGGGGACATTTCCTACGAGCAGTACTTC.

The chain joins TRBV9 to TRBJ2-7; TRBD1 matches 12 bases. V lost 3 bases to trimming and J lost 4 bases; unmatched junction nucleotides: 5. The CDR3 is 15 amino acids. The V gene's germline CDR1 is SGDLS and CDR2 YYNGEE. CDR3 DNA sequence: TGTGCCAGCAGCGGCCGGGACAGGGGGCCATACGAGCAGTACTTC. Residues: CASSGRDRGPYEQYF.

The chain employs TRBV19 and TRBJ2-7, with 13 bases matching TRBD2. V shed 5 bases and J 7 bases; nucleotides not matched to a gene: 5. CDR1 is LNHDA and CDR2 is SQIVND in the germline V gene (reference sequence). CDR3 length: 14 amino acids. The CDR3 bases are TGTGCCAGTAGTCTTGGACTAGCGGGAGATGAGCAGTACTTC. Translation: CASSLGLAGDEQYF.

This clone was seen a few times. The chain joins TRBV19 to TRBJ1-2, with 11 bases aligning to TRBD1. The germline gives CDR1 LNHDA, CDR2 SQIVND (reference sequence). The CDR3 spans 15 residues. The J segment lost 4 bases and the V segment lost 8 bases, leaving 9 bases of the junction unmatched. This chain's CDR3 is CASFFGTGGSYGYTF. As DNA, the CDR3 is TGTGCCAGTTTTTTCGGGACAGGGGGTAGCTATGGCTACACCTTC.

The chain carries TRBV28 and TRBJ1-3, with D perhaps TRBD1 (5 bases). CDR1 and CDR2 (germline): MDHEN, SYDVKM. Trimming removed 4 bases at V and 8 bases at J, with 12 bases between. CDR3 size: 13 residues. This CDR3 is CASSSGFVDTIYF. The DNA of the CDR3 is TGTGCCAGCAGTTCAGGGTTTGTAGACACCATATATTTT.

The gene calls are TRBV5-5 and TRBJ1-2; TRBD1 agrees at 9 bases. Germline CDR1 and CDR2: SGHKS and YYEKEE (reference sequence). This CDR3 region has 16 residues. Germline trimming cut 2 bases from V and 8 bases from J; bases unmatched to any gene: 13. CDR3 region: CASSFDGTGNLGGYTF. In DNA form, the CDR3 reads TGTGCCAGCAGCTTTGACGGGACAGGGAATCTGGGCGGCTACACCTTC.

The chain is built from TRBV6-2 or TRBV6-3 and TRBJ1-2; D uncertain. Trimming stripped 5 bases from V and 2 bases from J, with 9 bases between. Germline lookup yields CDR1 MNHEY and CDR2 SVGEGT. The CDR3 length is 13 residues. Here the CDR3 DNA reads TGTGCCAGCAGTGGTACATTGAACTATGGCTACACCTTC. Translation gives CASSGTLNYGYTF.

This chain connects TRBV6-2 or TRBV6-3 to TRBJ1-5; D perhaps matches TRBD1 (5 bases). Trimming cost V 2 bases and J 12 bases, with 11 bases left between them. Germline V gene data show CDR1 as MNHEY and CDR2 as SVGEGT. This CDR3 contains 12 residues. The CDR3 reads CASSYTGGGQHF. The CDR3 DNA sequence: TGTGCCAGCAGTTACACCGGGGGAGGCCAGCATTTT.

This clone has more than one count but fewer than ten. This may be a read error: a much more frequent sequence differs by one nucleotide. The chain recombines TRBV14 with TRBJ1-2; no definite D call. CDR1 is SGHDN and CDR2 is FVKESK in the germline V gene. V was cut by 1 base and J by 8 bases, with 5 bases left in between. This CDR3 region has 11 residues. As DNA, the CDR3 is TGTGCCAGCAGCCAAGGAGGAGGCTACACCTTC. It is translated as CASSQGGGYTF.

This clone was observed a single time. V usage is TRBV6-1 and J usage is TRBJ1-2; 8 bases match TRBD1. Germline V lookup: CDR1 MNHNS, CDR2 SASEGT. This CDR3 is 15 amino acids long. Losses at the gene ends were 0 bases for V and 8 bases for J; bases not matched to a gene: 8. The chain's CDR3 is CASSEARTGNWGYTF. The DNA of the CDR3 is TGTGCCAGCAGTGAAGCAAGGACAGGGAATTGGGGCTACACCTTC.

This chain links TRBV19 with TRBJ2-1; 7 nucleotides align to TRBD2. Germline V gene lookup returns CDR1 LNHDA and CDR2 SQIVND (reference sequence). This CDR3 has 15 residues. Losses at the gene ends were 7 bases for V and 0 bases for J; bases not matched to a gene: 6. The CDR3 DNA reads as TGTGCCAGTACCCCTGGGGGGGACTCCTACAATGAGCAGTTCTTC. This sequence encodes CASTPGGDSYNEQFF.

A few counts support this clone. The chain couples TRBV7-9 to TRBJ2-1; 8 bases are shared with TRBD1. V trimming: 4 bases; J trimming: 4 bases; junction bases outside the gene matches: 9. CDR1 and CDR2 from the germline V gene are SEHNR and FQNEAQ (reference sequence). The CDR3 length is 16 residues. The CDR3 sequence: CASSSGQGELYNEQFF. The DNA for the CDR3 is TGTGCCAGCAGCTCCGGACAGGGTGAGCTATACAATGAGCAGTTCTTC. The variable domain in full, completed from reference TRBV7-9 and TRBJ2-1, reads DTGVSQNPRHKITKRGQNVTFRCDPISEHNRLYWYRQTLGQGPEFLTYFQNEAQLEKSRLLSDRFSAERPKGSFSTLEIQRTEQGDSAMYLCASSSGQGELYNEQFFGPGTRLTVL.

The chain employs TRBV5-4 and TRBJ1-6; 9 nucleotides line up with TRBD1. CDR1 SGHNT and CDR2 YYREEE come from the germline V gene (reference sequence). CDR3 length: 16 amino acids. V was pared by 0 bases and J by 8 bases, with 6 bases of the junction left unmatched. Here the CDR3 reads CASSLGGTGIDSPLHF. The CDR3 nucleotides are TGTGCCAGCAGCTTGGGGGGGACAGGGATTGATTCACCCCTCCACTTT.

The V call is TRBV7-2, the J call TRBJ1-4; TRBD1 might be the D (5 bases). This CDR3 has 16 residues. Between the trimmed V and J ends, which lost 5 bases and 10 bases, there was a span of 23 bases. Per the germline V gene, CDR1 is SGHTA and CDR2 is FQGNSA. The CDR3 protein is CASSPRVGGTEGKLFF. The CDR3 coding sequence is TGTGCCAGCAGCCCCCGGGTTGGCGGGACTGAGGGAAAACTGTTTTTT.

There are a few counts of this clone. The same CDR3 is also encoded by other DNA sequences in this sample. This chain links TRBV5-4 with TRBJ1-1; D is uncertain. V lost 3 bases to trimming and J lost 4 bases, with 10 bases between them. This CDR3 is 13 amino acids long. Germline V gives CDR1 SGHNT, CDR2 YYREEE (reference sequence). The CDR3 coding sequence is TGTGCCAGCAGCTCTCGGGGAATCACTGAAGCTTTCTTT. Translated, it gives CASSSRGITEAFF.

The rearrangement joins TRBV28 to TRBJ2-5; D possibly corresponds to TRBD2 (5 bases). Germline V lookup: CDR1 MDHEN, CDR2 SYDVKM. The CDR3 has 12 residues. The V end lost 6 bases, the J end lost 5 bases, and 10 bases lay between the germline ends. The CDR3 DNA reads TGTGCCAGCAGGACCTCGGGGGAGACCCAGTACTTC. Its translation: CASRTSGETQYF.